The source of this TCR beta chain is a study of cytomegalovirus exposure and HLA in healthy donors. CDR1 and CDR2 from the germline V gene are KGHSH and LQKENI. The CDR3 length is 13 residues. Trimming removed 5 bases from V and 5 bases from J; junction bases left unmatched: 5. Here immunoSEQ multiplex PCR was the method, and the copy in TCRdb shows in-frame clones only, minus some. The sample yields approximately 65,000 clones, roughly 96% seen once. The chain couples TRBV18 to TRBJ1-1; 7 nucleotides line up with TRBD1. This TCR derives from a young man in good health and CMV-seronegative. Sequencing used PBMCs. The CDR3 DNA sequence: TGTGCCAGCTCATCGGGCAGGGGGACTGAAGCTTTCTTT. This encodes CASSSGRGTEAFF. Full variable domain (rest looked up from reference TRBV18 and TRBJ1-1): NAGVMQNPRHLVRRRGQEARLRCSPMKGHSHVYWYRQLPEEGLKFMVYLQKENIIDESGMPKERFSAEFPKEGPSILRIQQVVRGDSAAYFCASSSGRGTEAFFGQGTRLTVV.